The rows below give T cell receptor beta chains drawn from one sample of a study of T cell repertoires in cytomegalovirus infection. TCRdb used MiXCR to reprocess the reads, holding one entry per CDR3 protein. The sample has 290,000 or so distinct CDR3 sequences, roughly 9.3% seen once. Sequenced sample: PBMCs. Every receptor here comes from a human donor in good health (CMV status not recorded). Some clones in this sample may be carry-over from other donors' samples. The CDR3 runs from the conserved cysteine through the conserved F or W. The D gene is left open where the match is weak. Only some rows state a clone size, as once, few, many or a class for expanded clones.

>many|TRBV19|TRBD1|TRBJ1-1
CASSIDTGEGTEAFF
TGTGCCAGTAGTATAGATACAGGGGAAGGGACTGAAGCTTTCTTT
>many|TRBV28|.|TRBJ1-2
CASSPGHLYGYTF
TGTGCCAGTTCACCGGGACACCTCTATGGCTACACCTTC
>many|TRBV10-3|.|TRBJ1-1
CAISVAGSTEAFF
TGTGCCATCAGTGTGGCTGGGTCAACTGAAGCTTTCTTT
>many|TRBV28|TRBD2|TRBJ2-5
CASSQAGANQETQYF
TGTGCCAGCAGCCAAGCGGGGGCTAACCAAGAGACCCAGTACTTC
>many|TRBV5-4|.|TRBJ2-5
CASSFQGIWETQYF
TGTGCCAGCAGCTTCCAGGGGATTTGGGAGACCCAGTACTTC
>.|TRBV10-1|.|TRBJ1-1
CASREDGNTEAFF
TGCGCCAGCAGGGAGGACGGGAACACTGAAGCTTTCTTT
>many|TRBV12-3/TRBV12-4|.|TRBJ2-2
CASSFGSYPNTGELFF
TGTGCCAGCAGTTTTGGGTCCTATCCGAACACCGGGGAGCTGTTTTTT
>many|TRBV7-2|.|TRBJ2-3
CASSPRVVLGPTDTQYF
TGTGCCAGCAGTCCCCGGGTGGTGTTGGGTCCCACAGATACGCAGTATTTT
>.|TRBV29-1|.|TRBJ2-2
CSVDWRLGSGAGELFF
TGCAGCGTTGATTGGCGCTTGGGGAGTGGGGCCGGGGAGCTGTTTTTT
>many|TRBV7-2|.|TRBJ2-3
CASGTFTDTQYF
TGTGCCAGTGGGACTTTCACAGATACGCAGTATTTT
>many|TRBV29-1|.|TRBJ1-5
CSVTVEGNQPQHF
TGCAGCGTCACCGTCGAGGGCAATCAGCCCCAGCATTTT
>many|TRBV4-3|.|TRBJ2-4
CASSQDRKDVPYF
TGCGCCAGCAGCCAAGATCGCAAGGACGTCCCTTACTTC
>few|TRBV7-9|.|TRBJ2-7
CAGAGSTYEQYF
TGTGCCGGGGCAGGGAGTACCTACGAGCAGTACTTC
>many|TRBV6-1|.|TRBJ1-1
CASRPAMVGTEAFF
TGTGCCAGCAGACCGGCTATGGTGGGGACTGAAGCTTTCTTT
>many|TRBV2|.|TRBJ2-5
CASSEDGPGTQYF
TGTGCCAGCAGTGAGGACGGGCCGGGGACCCAGTACTTC
>many|TRBV20-1|.|TRBJ1-2
CSANGGLYGYTF
TGCAGTGCTAACGGGGGACTCTATGGCTACACCTTC
>many|TRBV29-1|.|TRBJ1-5
CSVVEDLGPQHF
TGCAGCGTTGTTGAGGATTTAGGGCCCCAGCATTTT
>many|TRBV6-5|TRBD1|TRBJ2-3
CASRPGQPTDTQYF
TGTGCCAGCAGGCCGGGACAGCCCACAGATACGCAGTATTTT
>.|TRBV29-1|.|TRBJ2-7
CSVGKENTYEQYF
TGCAGCGTTGGTAAGGAGAACACCTACGAGCAGTACTTC
>many|TRBV6-1|.|TRBJ2-1
CATIPSTGSDEQFF
TGTGCCACCATTCCATCGACCGGGAGCGATGAGCAGTTCTTC
>.|TRBV9|.|TRBJ2-1
CASSVGGDEQFF
TGTGCCAGCAGCGTAGGGGGGGATGAGCAGTTCTTC
>many|TRBV6-2/TRBV6-3|TRBD1|TRBJ2-5
CASSYNRDRGRRETQYF
TGTGCCAGCAGTTACAATAGGGACAGGGGGCGAAGAGAGACCCAGTACTTC
>.|TRBV29-1|.|TRBJ1-2
CSVGTQARGNYGYTF
TGCAGCGTTGGGACCCAGGCAAGGGGTAACTATGGCTACACCTTC
>.|TRBV28|.|TRBJ1-2
CASSNGAFYTF
TGTGCCAGCAGTAATGGGGCCTTCTACACCTTC
>many|TRBV7-7|TRBD1|TRBJ2-5
CASSPTTGRGETQYF
TGTGCTAGCAGCCCAACGACAGGGAGAGGGGAGACCCAGTACTTC
>many|TRBV15|TRBD1|TRBJ2-2
CATSNPGQGYTGELFF
TGTGCCACCAGCAATCCGGGACAGGGCTACACCGGGGAGCTGTTTTTT
>.|TRBV9|.|TRBJ2-5
CASSVGLGVETQYF
TGTGCCAGCAGCGTAGGACTAGGAGTCGAGACCCAGTACTTC
>.|TRBV20-1|.|TRBJ1-1
CSARDYRLGEAFF
TGCAGTGCTAGAGATTATCGTCTGGGTGAAGCTTTCTTT
>many|TRBV5-1|.|TRBJ1-2
CASNRDTGLGYTF
TGCGCCAGCAACCGGGATACCGGTCTTGGCTACACCTTC
>few|TRBV12-3/TRBV12-4|TRBD1|TRBJ1-5
CASTRQGVNQPQHF
TGTGCCAGCACCCGACAGGGCGTCAATCAGCCCCAGCATTTT
>few|TRBV2|.|TRBJ1-1
CASSDEVFTEAFF
TGTGCCAGCAGTGATGAGGTTTTCACTGAAGCTTTCTTT
>many|TRBV29-1|TRBD1|TRBJ2-1
CSVDPGTGSEQFF
TGCAGCGTGGATCCCGGGACAGGGTCTGAGCAGTTCTTC
>few|TRBV29-1|TRBD1|TRBJ1-2
CSIGTGGRGSGYTF
TGCAGCATTGGGACAGGGGGCCGGGGATCGGGCTACACCTTC
>.|TRBV28|.|TRBJ2-1
CASSPDGTPSYNEQFF
TGTGCCAGCAGTCCCGACGGGACTCCCTCCTACAATGAGCAGTTCTTC
>many|TRBV28|.|TRBJ2-1
CASSLSRGTYNEQFF
TGTGCCAGCAGTTTATCCAGGGGCACATACAATGAGCAGTTCTTC
>many|TRBV7-2|.|TRBJ1-2
CASSLATGRDVYTF
TGTGCCAGCAGCTTAGCCACCGGGAGGGATGTCTACACCTTC
>many|TRBV12-3/TRBV12-4|.|TRBJ2-2
CATRVMWNTGELFF
TGTGCCACCCGTGTGATGTGGAACACCGGGGAGCTGTTTTTT
>many|TRBV2|.|TRBJ1-5
CASSGGGTNQPQHF
TGTGCCAGCAGTGGGGGGGGCACGAATCAGCCCCAGCATTTT
>few|TRBV10-3|.|TRBJ1-1
CAISPNQGNTEAFF
TGTGCCATCAGTCCAAATCAGGGGAACACTGAAGCTTTCTTT
>many|TRBV28|.|TRBJ2-3
CATRGAGHTDTQYF
TGTGCCACCAGAGGGGCGGGGCACACAGATACGCAGTATTTT
>.|TRBV20-1|TRBD2|TRBJ2-1
CSARSLAGVYNEQFF
TGCAGTGCTAGGTCTCTAGCGGGGGTATACAATGAGCAGTTCTTC
>many|TRBV20-1|TRBD2|TRBJ2-7
CSANQNWGLAGAHYEQYF
TGCAGTGCTAATCAAAATTGGGGACTAGCGGGGGCCCACTACGAGCAGTACTTC
>few|TRBV11-1|TRBD2|TRBJ2-5
CASSFGTSQETQYF
TGTGCCAGCAGCTTCGGGACTAGTCAAGAGACCCAGTACTTC
>many|TRBV7-8|.|TRBJ1-5
CASSSPSGQGGQPQHF
TGTGCCAGCAGCTCCCCTTCGGGGCAGGGTGGTCAGCCCCAGCATTTT
>many|TRBV25-1|.|TRBJ2-7
CASSTEGLIPYEQYF
TGTGCCAGCAGTACCGAGGGTCTCATCCCCTACGAGCAGTACTTC
>many|TRBV20-1|.|TRBJ1-1
CSARGPGTEAFF
TGCAGTGCTAGGGGGCCGGGCACTGAAGCTTTCTTT
>many|TRBV7-2|.|TRBJ2-3
CASSFRLRTTDTQYF
TGTGCCAGCAGCTTCCGACTCCGTACAACAGATACGCAGTATTTT
>many|TRBV7-2|.|TRBJ2-1
CASSLPGVSDEQFF
TGTGCCAGCAGCTTACCCGGTGTTAGCGATGAGCAGTTCTTC
>few|TRBV5-1|.|TRBJ2-7
CASSLMGSEQYF
TGCGCCAGCAGCTTGATGGGGTCCGAGCAGTACTTC
>many|TRBV7-9|.|TRBJ1-2
CASSSNGAGYTF
TGTGCCAGCAGCTCGAATGGGGCGGGCTACACCTTC
>few|TRBV2|.|TRBJ1-5
CASSEEGQGRQPQHF
TGTGCCAGCAGTGAAGAAGGGCAGGGGAGGCAGCCCCAGCATTTT